The next 20 T cell receptor beta chains were all read from a single sample in a study of cytomegalovirus exposure and HLA in healthy donors. The PCR had 60 Vbeta and 13 Jbeta primers. The data were produced by immunoSEQ multiplex PCR, yet TCRdb's version contains in-frame clones alone and is incomplete. The sample records about 140,000 clones, more than 75% being singletons. Sample: PBMCs. These receptors all stem from a young man in good health and CMV-seropositive.

J is TRBJ2-3 and V is TRBV18, with a tentative D call TRBD2 (6 bases). CDR3 size: 15 residues. The V gene's germline CDR1 is KGHSH and CDR2 LQKENI. V lost 6 bases, J lost 0 bases, and 13 bases lay in between. The CDR3: CASSPRDSSTDTQYF. The CDR3 nucleotides read TGTGCCAGCTCCCCCAGGGACTCGAGCACAGATACGCAGTATTTT. The whole variable domain, remainder taken from reference TRBV18 and TRBJ2-3, is NAGVMQNPRHLVRRRGQEARLRCSPMKGHSHVYWYRQLPEEGLKFMVYLQKENIIDESGMPKERFSAEFPKEGPSILRIQQVVRGDSAAYFCASSPRDSSTDTQYFGPGTRLTVL.

The CDR3 sequence is CASSFGLAGSTDTQYF. DNA of the CDR3: TGTGCCAGCAGCTTTGGACTAGCGGGAAGCACAGATACGCAGTATTTT. The chain links TRBV7-2 to TRBJ2-3; 12 bases are a match to TRBD2. V lost 3 bases, J lost 0 bases, and 1 base stayed unmatched. The V gene's germline CDR1 is SGHTA and CDR2 FQGNSA. CDR3 length: 16 amino acids.

The chain uses TRBV13 and TRBJ2-3, with TRBD1 matching 9 bases. The CDR3 is 14 residues long. V gave up 5 bases and J gave up 7 bases; unmatched junction bases: 7. Germline values: CDR1 PRHDT, CDR2 FYEKMQ (reference sequence). The CDR3 spells CASSPGTGLHTQYF. The CDR3 DNA sequence: TGTGCCAGCAGCCCCGGGACAGGGTTGCATACGCAGTATTTT. Filled out from reference TRBV13 and TRBJ2-3, the complete variable domain reads AAGVIQSPRHLIKEKRETATLKCYPIPRHDTVYWYQQGPGQDPQFLISFYEKMQSDKGSIPDRFSAQQFSDYHSELNMSSLELGDSALYFCASSPGTGLHTQYFGPGTRLTVL.

This chain links TRBV2 with TRBJ1-2; D gene ambiguous. Germline CDR1 is SNHLY and CDR2 is FYNNEI. With 0 bases removed from V and 2 bases from J, the gap between germline ends came to 10 bases. This CDR3 has 15 residues. CDR3 in DNA: TGTGCCAGCAGTGAAGCGCTTGAACTAAACTATGGCTACACCTTC. Protein sequence: CASSEALELNYGYTF.

The gene calls are TRBV11-2 and TRBJ2-7, with a possible D match to TRBD1 (6 bases). The CDR3 runs to 15 residues. The germline V gene has CDR1 SGHAT and CDR2 FQNNGV. V lost 2 bases, J lost 3 bases, and 14 bases lay in between. CDR3 sequence reads: CASSLLRDTRYEQYF. The CDR3 DNA follows: TGTGCCAGCAGCTTACTCCGGGACACTCGCTACGAGCAGTACTTC.

This clone occurred a few times. V usage is TRBV9 and J usage is TRBJ2-7; D possibly corresponds to TRBD1 (5 bases). The V and J ends lost 3 bases and 5 bases respectively, with 12 bases between them. The CDR3 contains 13 residues. Germline loops: CDR1 SGDLS, CDR2 YYNGEE. The DNA of the CDR3 is TGTGCCAGCAGCGGAAAAACAGGAGACGAGCAGTACTTC. It yields the protein CASSGKTGDEQYF.

The chain joins TRBV7-6 to TRBJ1-1; D is possibly TRBD1 (6 bases). In germline, CDR1 is SGHVS, CDR2 FNYEAQ. The V end lost 7 bases, the J end lost 0 bases, and 24 bases lay between the germline ends. The CDR3 is made up of 18 amino acids. The CDR3 sequence is CASTIPGQGDGMNTEAFF. CDR3 bases: TGTGCCAGCACGATTCCGGGACAAGGGGACGGCATGAACACTGAAGCTTTCTTT.

This clone was found a few times. The J gene is TRBJ1-2, the V gene TRBV30; 7 bases are a match to TRBD1. CDR1 is GTSNPN and CDR2 is SVGIG in the germline V gene (reference sequence). The CDR3 runs 16 residues. J lost 4 bases, V lost 0 bases, and 11 bases had no gene match. The chain's CDR3 is CAWSVPLTGPTYGYTF. The CDR3 DNA is TGTGCCTGGAGTGTTCCGCTGACAGGGCCAACCTATGGCTACACCTTC.

This clone appeared a few times. This chain links TRBV19 with TRBJ2-6; D not resolved. The V gene lost 10 bases and the J gene lost 1 base, with 17 bases spanning the gap. CDR1 is LNHDA and CDR2 is SQIVND in the germline V gene (reference sequence). This CDR3 region has 16 residues. Here the CDR3 DNA reads TGTGCCACAGCCGGGTCCCCATTGTCTGGGGCCAACGTCCTGACTTTC. Translating gives CATAGSPLSGANVLTF.

This rearrangement joins TRBV5-6 to TRBJ1-1; perhaps TRBD1 as D (5 bases). CDR3 length: 15 amino acids. V was pared by 6 bases and J by 0 bases, with 15 bases between. Looked up from germline, CDR1 is SGHDT and CDR2 is YYEEEE. CDR3 coding DNA: TGTGCCAGCATCTATCGTGGGGCATTGAACACTGAAGCTTTCTTT. This sequence encodes CASIYRGALNTEAFF. Full variable domain (rest looked up from reference TRBV5-6 and TRBJ1-1): DAGVTQSPTHLIKTRGQQVTLRCSPKSGHDTVSWYQQALGQGPQFIFQYYEEEERQRGNFPDRFSGHQFPNYSSELNVNALLLGDSALYLCASIYRGALNTEAFFGQGTRLTVV.

CDR3 amino acids: CASSLGGGGNTEAFF. CDR3 nucleotide sequence: TGTGCCAGCAGTTTAGGAGGCGGGGGGAACACTGAAGCTTTCTTT. This chain connects TRBV28 to TRBJ1-1; weak D call: TRBD1 (5 bases). The CDR3 has 15 amino acids. The ends were cut back, 2 bases at V and 1 base at J, with 11 bases in the middle. Germline V gives CDR1 MDHEN, CDR2 SYDVKM.

This chain links TRBV27 with TRBJ2-1, with 13 bases that match TRBD2. The ends lost 5 bases at V and 5 bases at J; junction bases unmatched: 3. The CDR3 is 15 amino acids. CDR1 is MNHEY, CDR2 SMNVEV, per germline (reference sequence). CDR3 bases: TGTGCCAGCAGTCGGACTAGCGGGGGTAACAATGAGCAGTTCTTC. This codes for CASSRTSGGNNEQFF.

The chain joins TRBV6-5 to TRBJ2-7; D is unclear. Germline CDR1 is MNHEY and CDR2 is SVGAGI. The CDR3 has 15 residues. Between the trimmed V and J ends, which lost 5 bases and 0 bases, there was a span of 14 bases. The CDR3 sequence: CASSSTEHGSYEQYF. CDR3 sequence (DNA): TGTGCCAGCAGTAGTACCGAGCATGGCTCCTACGAGCAGTACTTC.

Here the CDR3 DNA reads TGCAGCGTGGGGCTTAGGGGTATAGGGACTGAAGCTTTCTTT. Its translation: CSVGLRGIGTEAFF. The chain is built from TRBV29-1 and TRBJ1-1; possibly TRBD1 for D (5 bases). Trimming took 6 bases from V and 5 from J, leaving 19 bases between them. CDR3 length equals 14 residues. Germline V gene lookup returns CDR1 SQVTM and CDR2 ANQGSEA.

The V and J genes are TRBV7-2 and TRBJ2-5, with 10 bases identical to TRBD2. J was trimmed by 12 bases and V by 3 bases; bases with no gene match: 10. CDR1 and CDR2 from the germline V gene are SGHTA and FQGNSA. This CDR3 is built from 14 residues. CDR3 bases: TGTGCCAGCAGCTTCATGAGCGGGAGGGCCGTGGAGTACTTC. Its protein product is CASSFMSGRAVEYF.

This chain connects TRBV4-1 to TRBJ2-3; 10 bases fit TRBD2. Germline V gives CDR1 MGHRA, CDR2 YSYEKL. V lost 1 base, J lost 4 bases, and 11 bases stayed unmatched. This CDR3 contains 18 residues. CDR3 DNA sequence: TGCGCCAGCAGCCAAGGGCTAGCGGGAGTCAGTCTCCCAGATACGCAGTATTTT. Protein: CASSQGLAGVSLPDTQYF.

The V and J genes are TRBV28 and TRBJ1-2, with 8 bases that match TRBD1. The CDR3 is 15 amino acids. Germline assignment: CDR1 MDHEN and CDR2 SYDVKM. After removal of 3 bases from V and 2 bases from J, the junction contained 5 bases not matched to a gene. The CDR3, as DNA: TGTGCCAGCAGTTTGGGACAGGACGTAAACTATGGCTACACCTTC. Translation: CASSLGQDVNYGYTF.

The chain uses TRBV7-9 and TRBJ2-5, with D hard to call. Looked up from germline, CDR1 is SEHNR and CDR2 is FQNEAQ (reference sequence). CDR3 length: 15 amino acids. V was trimmed by 4 bases and J by 5 bases, leaving 17 bases between them. CDR3 residues: CASSSTLRNWETQYF. The CDR3 nucleotides are TGTGCCAGCAGCTCCACTTTGAGGAACTGGGAGACCCAGTACTTC.

Details on this clone: One junction end disagrees with the germline gene, perhaps due to a read error. This chain uses TRBV6-5 with TRBJ2-1; the match to TRBD2 covers 9 bases. This CDR3 has 14 residues. In germline, CDR1 is MNHEY, CDR2 SVGAGI. CDR3 residues: CASSPPGLAHDLVF. CDR3 nucleotides: TGTGCCAGCAGCCCCCCGGGACTAGCTCACGACTTGGTCTTC.

This clone has just a few counts. The genes are TRBV19 and TRBJ1-2, with a possible D match to TRBD1 (5 bases). Per germline, CDR1 LNHDA and CDR2 SQIVND (reference sequence). V was cut by 8 bases and J by 4 bases, with 20 bases left in between. This CDR3 spans 15 amino acids. The CDR3 DNA reads as TGTGCCAGTCGAAGTAGCCCCTCACAGGCCTATGGCTACACCTTC. Amino acids: CASRSSPSQAYGYTF.